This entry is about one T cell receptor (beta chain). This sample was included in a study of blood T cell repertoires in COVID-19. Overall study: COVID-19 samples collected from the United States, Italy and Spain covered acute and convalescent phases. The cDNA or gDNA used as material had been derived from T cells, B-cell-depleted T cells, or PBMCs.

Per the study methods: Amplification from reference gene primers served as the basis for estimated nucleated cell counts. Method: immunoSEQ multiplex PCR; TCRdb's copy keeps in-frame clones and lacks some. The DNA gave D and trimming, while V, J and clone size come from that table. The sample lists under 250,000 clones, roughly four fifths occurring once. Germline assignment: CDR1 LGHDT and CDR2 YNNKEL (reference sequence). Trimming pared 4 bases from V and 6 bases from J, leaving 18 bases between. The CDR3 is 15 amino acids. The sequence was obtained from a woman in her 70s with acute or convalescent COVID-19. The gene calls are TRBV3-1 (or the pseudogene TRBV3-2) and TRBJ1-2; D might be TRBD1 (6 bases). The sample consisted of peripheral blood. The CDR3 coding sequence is TGTGCCAGCAGCCCAGACTCACAGGGCTGGAATGGCTACACCTTC. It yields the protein CASSPDSQGWNGYTF.